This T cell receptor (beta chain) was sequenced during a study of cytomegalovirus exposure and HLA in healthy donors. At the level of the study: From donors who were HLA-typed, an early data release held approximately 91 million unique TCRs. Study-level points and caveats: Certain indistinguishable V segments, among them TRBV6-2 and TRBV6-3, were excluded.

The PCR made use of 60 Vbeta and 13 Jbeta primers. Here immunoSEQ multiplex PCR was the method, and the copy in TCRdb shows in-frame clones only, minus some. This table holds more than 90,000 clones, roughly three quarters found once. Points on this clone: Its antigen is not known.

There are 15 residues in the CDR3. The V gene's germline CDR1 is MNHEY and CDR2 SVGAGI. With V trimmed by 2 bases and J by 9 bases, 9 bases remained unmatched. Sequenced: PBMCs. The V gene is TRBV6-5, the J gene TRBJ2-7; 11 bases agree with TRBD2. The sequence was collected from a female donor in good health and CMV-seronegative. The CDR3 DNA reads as TGTGCCAGCAGTTACGCTAAGGGACTAGCGGTGAGGCAGTACTTC. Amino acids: CASSYAKGLAVRQYF.